The T cell receptor beta chain under discussion was sequenced for a study of shared clonotypes between healthy human individuals. At the level of the study: Per-donor plates numbered three CD4 naive, three CD4 memory, two CD8 naive and one CD8 memory.

The J segment lost 9 bases and the V segment lost 5 bases, leaving 12 bases of the junction unmatched. This CDR3 is built from 16 residues. Germline loops: CDR1 SGHTA, CDR2 FQGTGA. Roughly 210 ng DNA, about 33,000 T cell genomes, went into each sorted-subset replicate PCR. Per the original data handling: ImmunoSEQ yielded junction-only sequences lacking quality scores, so filtering differed. Using immunoSEQ multiplex PCR, the repertoire was profiled, and TCRdb retains in-frame clones only, with some absent. Clone size and V and J calls were adopted from that table, with D and trimming inferred from the DNA. The sample shows 1.6 million or so clones, approximately 98.5% of them seen only once. A CD45RA-negative memory subset and a CD45RA+ naive subset were separated from the CD4+ cells.

Material for sequencing was naive CD4+ T cells sorted from blood. Subset indicated: CD45RA+ positively selected. The rearrangement links TRBV7-3 to TRBJ2-1, with TRBD2 matching over 11 bases. This sequence originates from a man aged 25 to 40 in good health. The CDR3, as DNA: TGTGCCAGCAGCGCGCGTACACTAGCGGGAGAGGTTGAGCAGTTCTTC. This sequence encodes CASSARTLAGEVEQFF. The full variable domain, in which reference TRBV7-3 and TRBJ2-1 provide the parts outside the CDR3, is GAGVSQTPSNKVTEKGKYVELRCDPISGHTALYWYRQSLGQGPEFLIYFQGTGAADDSGLPNDRFFAVRPEGSVSTLKIQRTERGDSAVYLCASSARTLAGEVEQFFGPGTRLTVL.